This TCR beta chain was captured by sequencing in a study of beta chain features in type 1 diabetes. General study points: All four CD4+ subsets of Type 1 diabetes patients contained TCRB CDR3s that were moderately but significantly shorter.

In the case of this clone: The antigen is unknown.

The sequenced template was cDNA made from the entire isolated RNA. Profiled with immunoSEQ multiplex PCR; TCRdb holds only in-frame clones, not every one. The sample shows around 690,000 clones, around 12% of them seen only once. V gave up 5 bases and J gave up 0 bases, with 7 bases separating them. The CDR3 runs 14 residues. Germline assignment: CDR1 MGHDK and CDR2 SYGVNS. The sequence was obtained from a young man with type 1 diabetes. Sequenced material: naive CD4+ T cells from blood. The J gene is TRBJ2-2, the V gene TRBV25-1; D is unresolved. The CDR3 nucleotides read TGTGCCAGCAGTCCCCGGACGAACACCGGGGAGCTGTTTTTT. Protein product: CASSPRTNTGELFF.